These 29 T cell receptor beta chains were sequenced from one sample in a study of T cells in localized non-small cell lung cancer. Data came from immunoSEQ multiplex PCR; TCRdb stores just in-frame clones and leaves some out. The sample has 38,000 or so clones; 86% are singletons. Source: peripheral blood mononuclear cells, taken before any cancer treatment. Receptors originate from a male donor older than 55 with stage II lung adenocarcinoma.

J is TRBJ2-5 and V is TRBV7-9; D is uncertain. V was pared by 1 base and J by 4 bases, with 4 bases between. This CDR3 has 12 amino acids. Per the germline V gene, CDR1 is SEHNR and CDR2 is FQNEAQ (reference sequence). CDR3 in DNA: TGTGCCAGCAGCTTAGGGAGAGAGACCCAGTACTTC. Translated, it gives CASSLGRETQYF.

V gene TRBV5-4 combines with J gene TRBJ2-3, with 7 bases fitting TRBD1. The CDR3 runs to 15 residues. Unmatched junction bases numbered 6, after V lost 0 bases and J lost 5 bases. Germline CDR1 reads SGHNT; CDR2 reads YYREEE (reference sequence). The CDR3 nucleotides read TGTGCCAGCAGCTTGGTCAGAGGGGGCCGAGATACGCAGTATTTT. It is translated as CASSLVRGGRDTQYF.

CDR3: CASSRSSTIAYNEQFF. The CDR3 DNA reads TGTGCCAGCAGCCGTTCTTCGACTATAGCCTACAATGAGCAGTTCTTC. V gene TRBV9 combines with J gene TRBJ2-1; D is perhaps TRBD2 (5 bases). Trimming took 4 bases from V and 2 from J, leaving 16 bases between them. The CDR3 has 16 residues. CDR1 and CDR2 from the germline V gene are SGDLS and YYNGEE.

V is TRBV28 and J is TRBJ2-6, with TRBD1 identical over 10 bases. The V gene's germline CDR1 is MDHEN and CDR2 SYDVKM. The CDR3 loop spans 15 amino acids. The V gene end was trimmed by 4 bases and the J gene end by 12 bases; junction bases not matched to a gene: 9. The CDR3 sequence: CASSSAGTGAFVLTF. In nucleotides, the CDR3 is TGTGCCAGCAGTTCGGCCGGGACAGGGGCCTTCGTCCTGACTTTC.

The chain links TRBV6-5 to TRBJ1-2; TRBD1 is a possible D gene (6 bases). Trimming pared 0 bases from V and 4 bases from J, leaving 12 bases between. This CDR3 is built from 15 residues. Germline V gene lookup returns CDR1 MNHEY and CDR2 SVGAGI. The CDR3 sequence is CASSYSGRGAYGYTF. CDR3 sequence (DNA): TGTGCCAGCAGTTACTCAGGCAGGGGCGCCTATGGCTACACCTTC.

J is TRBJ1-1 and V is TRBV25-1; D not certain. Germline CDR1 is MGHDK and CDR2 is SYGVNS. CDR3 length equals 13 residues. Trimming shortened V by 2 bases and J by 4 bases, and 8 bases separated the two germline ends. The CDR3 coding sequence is TGTGCCAGCAGTGAACGGAAAGGCACTGAAGCTTTCTTT. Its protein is CASSERKGTEAFF.

CDR3 sequence reads: CASSQDQKGSTDTQYF. The CDR3, as DNA: TGCGCCAGCAGCCAAGATCAAAAAGGTAGCACAGATACGCAGTATTTT. The chain carries TRBV4-1 and TRBJ2-3; D is unresolved. Trimming cost V 0 bases and J 0 bases, with 10 bases left between them. CDR3 size: 16 residues. CDR1 is MGHRA and CDR2 is YSYEKL in the germline V gene.

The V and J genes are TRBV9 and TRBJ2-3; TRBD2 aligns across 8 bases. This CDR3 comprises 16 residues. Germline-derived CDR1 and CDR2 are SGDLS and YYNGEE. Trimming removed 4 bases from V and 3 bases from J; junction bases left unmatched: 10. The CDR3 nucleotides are TGTGCCAGCAGCCCTCGACTAGCGCCACTTACAGATACGCAGTATTTT. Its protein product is CASSPRLAPLTDTQYF.

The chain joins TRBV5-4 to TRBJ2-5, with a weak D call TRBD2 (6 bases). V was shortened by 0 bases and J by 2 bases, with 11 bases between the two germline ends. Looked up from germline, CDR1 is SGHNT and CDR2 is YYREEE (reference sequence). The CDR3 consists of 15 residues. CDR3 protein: CASSLASSDQETQYF. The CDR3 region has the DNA TGTGCCAGCAGCTTGGCCTCTAGCGATCAAGAGACCCAGTACTTC.

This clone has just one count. CDR3 nucleotide sequence: TGCGCCAGCAGTTTACAGGGTAGTGGAACAGATACGCAGTATTTT. Amino acids: CASSLQGSGTDTQYF. This chain joins TRBV5-1 and TRBJ2-3; tentative D call: TRBD1 (6 bases). V was trimmed by 5 bases and J by 3 bases, leaving 16 bases between them. The CDR3 is made up of 15 amino acids. CDR1 is SGHRS and CDR2 is YFSETQ in the germline V gene.

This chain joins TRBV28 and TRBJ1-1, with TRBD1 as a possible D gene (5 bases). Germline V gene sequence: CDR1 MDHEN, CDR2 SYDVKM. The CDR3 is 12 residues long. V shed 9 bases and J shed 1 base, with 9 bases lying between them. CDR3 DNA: TGTGCCAGTAGCGGGACGAACACTGAAGCTTTCTTT. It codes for CASSGTNTEAFF. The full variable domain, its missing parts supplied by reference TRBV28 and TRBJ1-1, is DVKVTQSSRYLVKRTGEKVFLECVQDMDHENMFWYRQDPGLGLRLIYFSYDVKMKEKGDIPEGYSVSREKKERFSLILESASTNQTSMYLCASSGTNTEAFFGQGTRLTVV.

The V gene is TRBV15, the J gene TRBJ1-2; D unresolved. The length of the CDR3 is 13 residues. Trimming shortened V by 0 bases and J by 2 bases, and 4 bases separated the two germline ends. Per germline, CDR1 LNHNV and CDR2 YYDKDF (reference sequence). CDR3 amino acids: CATSREQNYGYTF. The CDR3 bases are TGTGCCACCAGCAGAGAACAGAACTATGGCTACACCTTC.

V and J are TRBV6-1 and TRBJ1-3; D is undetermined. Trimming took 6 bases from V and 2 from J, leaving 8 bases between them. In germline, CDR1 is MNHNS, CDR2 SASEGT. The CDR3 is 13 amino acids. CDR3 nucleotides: TGTGCCAGCAGAAACAGTGCTGGAAACACCATATATTTT. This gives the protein CASRNSAGNTIYF.

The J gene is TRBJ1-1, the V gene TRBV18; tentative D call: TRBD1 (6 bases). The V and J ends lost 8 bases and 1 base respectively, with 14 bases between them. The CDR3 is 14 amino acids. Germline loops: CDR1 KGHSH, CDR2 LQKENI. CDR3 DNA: TGTGCCAGCCTGGCGGGGGCGCGGAACACTGAAGCTTTCTTT. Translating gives CASLAGARNTEAFF.

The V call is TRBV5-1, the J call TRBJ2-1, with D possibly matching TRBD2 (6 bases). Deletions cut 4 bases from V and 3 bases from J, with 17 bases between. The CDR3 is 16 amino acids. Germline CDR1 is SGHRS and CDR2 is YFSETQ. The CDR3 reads CASSVSGQDYYNEQFF. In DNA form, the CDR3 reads TGCGCCAGCAGCGTAAGCGGGCAGGATTACTACAATGAGCAGTTCTTC. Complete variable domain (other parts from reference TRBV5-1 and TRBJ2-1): KAGVTQTPRYLIKTRGQQVTLSCSPISGHRSVSWYQQTPGQGLQFLFEYFSETQRNKGNFPGRFSGRQFSNSRSEMNVSTLELGDSALYLCASSVSGQDYYNEQFFGPGTRLTVL.

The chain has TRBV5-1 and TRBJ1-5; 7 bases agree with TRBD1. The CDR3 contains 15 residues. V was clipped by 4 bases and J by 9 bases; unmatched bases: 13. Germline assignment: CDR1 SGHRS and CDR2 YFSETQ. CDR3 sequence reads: CASSPRGAPSGPQHF. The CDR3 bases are TGCGCCAGCAGCCCCAGGGGGGCCCCGTCCGGGCCCCAGCATTTT.

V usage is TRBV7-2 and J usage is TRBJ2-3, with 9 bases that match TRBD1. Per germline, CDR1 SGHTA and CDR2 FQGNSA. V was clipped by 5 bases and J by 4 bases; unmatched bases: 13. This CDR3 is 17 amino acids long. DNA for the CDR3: TGTGCCAGCAGCCGCTTACCGGGACAGGGTGAGGCAGATACGCAGTATTTT. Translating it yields CASSRLPGQGEADTQYF.

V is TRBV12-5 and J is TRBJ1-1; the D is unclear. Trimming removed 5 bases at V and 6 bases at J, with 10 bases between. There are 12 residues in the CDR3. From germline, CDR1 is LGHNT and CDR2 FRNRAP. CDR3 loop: CASGLQSAEAFF. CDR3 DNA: TGTGCTAGTGGTCTTCAAAGCGCTGAAGCTTTCTTT.

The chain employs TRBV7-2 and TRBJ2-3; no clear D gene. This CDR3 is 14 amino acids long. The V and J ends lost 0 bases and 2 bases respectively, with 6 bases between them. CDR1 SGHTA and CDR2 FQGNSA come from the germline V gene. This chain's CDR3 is CASSLASNTDTQYF. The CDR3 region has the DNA TGTGCCAGCAGCTTAGCGTCTAACACAGATACGCAGTATTTT.

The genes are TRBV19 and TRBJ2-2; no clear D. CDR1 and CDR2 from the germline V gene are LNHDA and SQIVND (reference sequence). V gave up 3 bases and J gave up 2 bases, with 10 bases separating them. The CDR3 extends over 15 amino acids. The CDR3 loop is CASSIWAFNTGELFF. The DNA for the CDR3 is TGTGCCAGTAGTATCTGGGCCTTCAACACCGGGGAGCTGTTTTTT.

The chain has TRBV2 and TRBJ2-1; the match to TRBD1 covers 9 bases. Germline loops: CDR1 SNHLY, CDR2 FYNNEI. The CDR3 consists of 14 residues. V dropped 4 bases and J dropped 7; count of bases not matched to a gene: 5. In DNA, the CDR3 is TGTGCCAGCAGTGTTGACAGGGGGAGGAATGAGCAGTTCTTC. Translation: CASSVDRGRNEQFF.

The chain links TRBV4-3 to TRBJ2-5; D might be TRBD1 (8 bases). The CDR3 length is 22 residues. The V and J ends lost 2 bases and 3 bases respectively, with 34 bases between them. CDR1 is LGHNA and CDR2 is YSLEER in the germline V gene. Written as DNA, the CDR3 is TGCGCCAGCAGCCAATCACCCAGGGGGCGGCTAGCGGCTCTTGGGACCGAAGAGACCCAGTACTTC. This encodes CASSQSPRGRLAALGTEETQYF.

CDR3 amino acids: CASSLRGLRAEAFF. CDR3 nucleotides: TGTGCCAGCAGTCTCAGGGGGCTTAGGGCTGAAGCTTTCTTT. The rearrangement joins TRBV27 to TRBJ1-1; 8 positions match TRBD1. The length of the CDR3 is 14 residues. CDR1 is MNHEY, CDR2 SMNVEV, per germline (reference sequence). Unmatched junction bases numbered 8, after V lost 5 bases and J lost 6 bases.

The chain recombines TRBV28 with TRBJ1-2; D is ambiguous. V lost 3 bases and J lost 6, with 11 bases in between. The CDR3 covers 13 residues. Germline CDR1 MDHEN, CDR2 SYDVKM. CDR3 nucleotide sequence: TGTGCCAGCAGTTTGGATAGCCTTAATGGCTACACCTTC. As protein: CASSLDSLNGYTF.

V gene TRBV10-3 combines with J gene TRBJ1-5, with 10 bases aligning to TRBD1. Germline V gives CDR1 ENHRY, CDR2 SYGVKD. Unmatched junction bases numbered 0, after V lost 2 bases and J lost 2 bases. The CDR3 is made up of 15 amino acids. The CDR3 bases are TGTGCCATCAGTGAGGGACAGGGGGGCAATCAGCCCCAGCATTTT. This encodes CAISEGQGGNQPQHF.

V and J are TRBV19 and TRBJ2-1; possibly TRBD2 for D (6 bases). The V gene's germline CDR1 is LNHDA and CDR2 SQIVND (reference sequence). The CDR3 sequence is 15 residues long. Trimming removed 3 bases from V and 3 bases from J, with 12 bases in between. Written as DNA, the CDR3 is TGTGCCAGTAGTATGCCGGGACTTTTCTACAATGAGCAGTTCTTC. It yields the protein CASSMPGLFYNEQFF.

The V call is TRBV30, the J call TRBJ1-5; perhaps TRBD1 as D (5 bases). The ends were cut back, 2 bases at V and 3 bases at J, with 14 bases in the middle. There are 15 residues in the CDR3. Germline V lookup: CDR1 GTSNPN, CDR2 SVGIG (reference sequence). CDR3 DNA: TGTGCCTGGAGTCTCCGCGGGGACCTCAATCAGCCCCAGCATTTT. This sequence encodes CAWSLRGDLNQPQHF. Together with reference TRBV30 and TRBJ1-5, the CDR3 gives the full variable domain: SQTIHQWPATLVQPVGSPLSLECTVEGTSNPNLYWYRQAAGRGLQLLFYSVGIGQISSEVPQNLSASRPQDRQFILSSKKLLLSDSGFYLCAWSLRGDLNQPQHFGDGTRLSIL.

The DNA of the CDR3 is TGTGCCATCAGTGAACCAGGGGATTCTGGAAACACCATATATTTT. As protein: CAISEPGDSGNTIYF. The chain couples TRBV10-3 to TRBJ1-3; D is perhaps TRBD1 (6 bases). Germline CDR1 ENHRY, CDR2 SYGVKD. This CDR3 has 15 residues. V lost 3 bases, J lost 1 base, and 10 bases lay in between.

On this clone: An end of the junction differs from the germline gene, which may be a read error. The CDR3 bases are TGCGCCAGCAGTTTGGGGACAGGGGGCCCCTACGAGCAGTACTTC. Translated, it gives CASSLGTGGPYEQYF. The chain links TRBV5-1 to TRBJ2-7, with 12 bases matching TRBD1. This CDR3 has 15 residues. CDR1 is SGHRS and CDR2 is YFSETQ in the germline V gene.